Below, 8 T cell receptor beta chains from the same sample are listed, as sequenced in a study of regulatory T cells in long-lasting Graves disease. For TCR beta, libraries came from iRepertoire HTBI primers and Arm-PCR of CDR3 regions. TCRdb independently ran MiXCR on the multiplex PCR reads; one entry per CDR3 protein. Of a few hundred thousand distinct CDR3 sequences listed, 16% are singletons. Time point of the sample: newly diagnosed GD, antithyroid drugs for less than 3 months. Making the TCR library involved RNA that had been extracted from PBMCs. These data were also reused for a study on T cells in Graves' hyperthyroidism and ophthalmopathy.

The specimen comprised peripheral blood mononuclear cells (PBMCs), sampled at new diagnosis, from a patient treated with antithyroid drugs. The receptors derive from a man aged 40-55 years with Graves disease.

The chain uses TRBV7-2 and TRBJ2-3; weak D call: TRBD1 (5 bases). The germline V gene encodes CDR1 SGHTA and CDR2 FQGNSA. CDR3 length: 14 residues. Trimming stripped 5 bases from V and 6 bases from J, with 15 bases between. CDR3 sequence reads: CASSTTRTSDTQYF. CDR3 DNA: TGTGCCAGCAGCACTACGCGGACATCCGATACGCAGTATTTT. Variable domain in full (rest from reference TRBV7-2 and TRBJ2-3): GAGVSQSPSNKVTEKGKDVELRCDPISGHTALYWYRQSLGQGLEFLIYFQGNSAPDKSGLPSDRFSAERTGGSVSTLTIQRTQQEDSAVYLCASSTTRTSDTQYFGPGTRLTVL.

In its sample, this clonotype was seen many times. The rearrangement links TRBV28 to TRBJ1-2; 8 bases agree with TRBD1. The CDR3 is 15 amino acids. The V gene's germline CDR1 is MDHEN and CDR2 SYDVKM. V shed 3 bases and J 7 bases; nucleotides not matched to a gene: 10. The CDR3 reads CASSFADRASSGYTF. Written as DNA, the CDR3 is TGTGCCAGCAGTTTTGCGGACAGGGCTTCAAGTGGCTACACCTTC.

V gene TRBV29-1 combines with J gene TRBJ2-1; D may match TRBD1 or TRBD2 (6 bases each). V was pared by 7 bases and J by 0 bases, with 16 bases between. CDR1 is SQVTM, CDR2 ANQGSEA, per germline. CDR3 length: 15 residues. CDR3: CSDRGGKGSYNEQFF. The CDR3 coding sequence is TGCAGCGACAGAGGGGGGAAGGGCTCCTACAATGAGCAGTTCTTC.

The chain is built from TRBV12-3 or TRBV12-4 and TRBJ2-1, with D possibly TRBD2 on 5 matching bases. V shed 9 bases and J shed 7 bases, with 19 bases lying between them. The CDR3 runs 14 residues. The CDR3 region is CAREDETGKNEQFF. The DNA of the CDR3 is TGTGCCAGGGAAGACGAAACGGGAAAGAATGAGCAGTTCTTC.

This clonotype was recorded many times. This chain joins TRBV27 and TRBJ1-4, with a weak D call TRBD1 (5 bases). Per germline, CDR1 MNHEY and CDR2 SMNVEV (reference sequence). The ends were cut back, 8 bases at V and 5 bases at J, with 9 bases in the middle. The length of the CDR3 is 12 residues. In DNA form, the CDR3 reads TGTGCCAGCCGTGGGGCGAATGAAAAACTGTTTTTT. It encodes CASRGANEKLFF.

This clonotype has more than one count but fewer than ten. The V and J genes are TRBV28 and TRBJ1-5; no firm D call. Germline V CDR1 and CDR2: MDHEN, SYDVKM. This CDR3 region has 12 residues. Trimming pared 2 bases from V and 9 bases from J, leaving 8 bases between. For the CDR3, the DNA is TGTGCCAGCAGTTTAGTCAATGGGCCCCAGCATTTT. Its translation is CASSLVNGPQHF.

V gene TRBV4-3 combines with J gene TRBJ2-1; maybe TRBD1 (6 bases). CDR1 and CDR2 from the germline V gene are LGHNA and YSLEER. Trimming cost V 0 bases and J 6 bases, with 12 bases left between them. CDR3 length: 15 amino acids. The CDR3 DNA reads TGCGCCAGCAGCCAAGACGACCAAGGGGGCAATGAGCAGTTCTTC. Amino acids: CASSQDDQGGNEQFF.

This clonotype was recorded at least ten times. V is TRBV18 and J is TRBJ1-1; D unclear. V dropped 4 bases and J dropped 3 bases, with 0 bases sitting between them. The CDR3 has 10 residues. CDR1 is KGHSH, CDR2 LQKENI, per germline. CDR3 sequence: CASSHTEAFF. The CDR3 bases are TGTGCCAGCTCACACACTGAAGCTTTCTTT.